This is a list of T cell receptor beta chains from one sample in a study of blood T cell repertoires in COVID-19. Libraries were prepared by immunoSEQ multiplex PCR; TCRdb keeps only in-frame clonotypes and omits some of them. The sample holds some 240,000 clones, roughly 85% seen once. Sequenced sample: PBMCs or T cells enriched from blood (not recorded which). These receptors all stem from a woman aged 50 to 60 who had been exposed to COVID-19. Each CDR3 is given with its conserved first and last residue. The D gene is left open where the match is weak. Some rows have no size entry. The others give once, few or many, or a class for an expanded clone.

DNA,CDR3,size,J,V,D
TGTGCCAGCACCGAAACAGGGGGCGGAAATGTTATCTATGGCTACACCTTC,CASTETGGGNVIYGYTF,NA,TRBJ1-2,TRBV28,TRBD1
TGTGCCTGGAGTGTTAACGACTTTTTAGGCTACACCTTC,CAWSVNDFLGYTF,NA,TRBJ1-2,TRBV30,NA
TGTGCCATCGGAGCGGGCACGGCCTACGAGCAGTACTTC,CAIGAGTAYEQYF,many,TRBJ2-7,TRBV10-3,NA
TGTGCCAGCAGCTTCGACGGGACTGGTGGCTACACCTTC,CASSFDGTGGYTF,NA,TRBJ1-2,TRBV7-3,NA
TGTGCCAGCAGCGAAAGACAGGGGCTCATTCAGAGCAATCAGCCCCAGCATTTT,CASSERQGLIQSNQPQHF,NA,TRBJ1-5,TRBV2,TRBD1
TGTGCCAGCAGCTTATTGTTGGAGACTGAAGCTTTCTTT,CASSLLLETEAFF,NA,TRBJ1-1,TRBV11-2,NA
TGTGCCAGCAGCCAAGATCTGGCCGCGGGGGAGCAGTACTTC,CASSQDLAAGEQYF,NA,TRBJ2-7,TRBV14,NA
TGTGCCATCAGTGAGGAGAATGAGCAGTTCTTC,CAISEENEQFF,NA,TRBJ2-1,TRBV10-3,NA
TGTGCCAGCAGCCATCGGACAGGCTTCTCTGGGGCCAACGTCCTGACTTTC,CASSHRTGFSGANVLTF,few,TRBJ2-6,TRBV14,TRBD1
TGTGCCAGCAGCGTCGGACAGGGGAGCACTGAAGCTTTCTTT,CASSVGQGSTEAFF,NA,TRBJ1-1,TRBV9,TRBD1
TGTGCCAGCAGATTCGGCCAGGGTTATGGCTACACCTTC,CASRFGQGYGYTF,once,TRBJ1-2,TRBV2,NA
TGTGCCAGCAGCCGTAGACAGGTCCCAGATACGCAGTATTTT,CASSRRQVPDTQYF,NA,TRBJ2-3,TRBV3-1/TRBV3-2,NA
TGTGCCAGCAGCCCCCGACAGGGGGCCGAAGCTTTCTTT,CASSPRQGAEAFF,few,TRBJ1-1,TRBV13,TRBD1
TGTGCCAGCAGCAGGGACCCTTTCGGGACAGGGGCATTCTATGGCTACACCTTC,CASSRDPFGTGAFYGYTF,NA,TRBJ1-2,TRBV5-4,TRBD1
TGTGCCTCACCGGGGGTGGTTGCCTACGAGCAGTACTTC,CASPGVVAYEQYF,NA,TRBJ2-7,TRBV25-1,NA
TGTGCCAGCAGCCAGTCAGGTTACACTGAAGCTTTCTTT,CASSQSGYTEAFF,NA,TRBJ1-1,TRBV7-8,NA
TGTGCCAGCAGCCCGGACAGGGGATACAATGAGCAGTTCTTC,CASSPDRGYNEQFF,NA,TRBJ2-1,TRBV27,TRBD1
TGTGCCAGCAGCCCCCGGATAGGGGAAGAGACCCAGTACTTC,CASSPRIGEETQYF,NA,TRBJ2-5,TRBV11-2,NA
TGTGCCACGTCTCTCGGGGGGGCCGGAAACATTCAGTACTTC,CATSLGGAGNIQYF,NA,TRBJ2-4,TRBV10-3,TRBD2
TGTGCCAGCAGAGACAGGGGTTATGATGGCTACACCTTC,CASRDRGYDGYTF,NA,TRBJ1-2,TRBV2,TRBD1
TGTGCCAGCAGCTTAAGGCCAGGGGCAATGAACACTGAAGCTTTCTTT,CASSLRPGAMNTEAFF,NA,TRBJ1-1,TRBV5-4,NA
TGTGCCTGGAGTGGGGGACACCATAATTCACCCCTCCACTTT,CAWSGGHHNSPLHF,many,TRBJ1-6,TRBV30,NA
TGTGCCATCAGGGCTCCAGGGCAGCTAAACACTGAAGCTTTCTTT,CAIRAPGQLNTEAFF,NA,TRBJ1-1,TRBV10-3,NA
TGTGCCAGCAGTTTAGGGACAGGGCCTAATGAAAAACTGTTTTTT,CASSLGTGPNEKLFF,few,TRBJ1-4,TRBV28,TRBD1
TGTGCCAGCAGTGCCCGGGGACTGAGCAATCAGCCCCAGCATTTT,CASSARGLSNQPQHF,NA,TRBJ1-5,TRBV27,NA
TGTGCCAGCAGCTTATGGGCGAACAATCAGCCCCAGCATTTT,CASSLWANNQPQHF,NA,TRBJ1-5,TRBV7-2,NA
TGTGCCAGCAGCCCAGGACAGGGGAGCCCCTATGGCTACACCTTC,CASSPGQGSPYGYTF,NA,TRBJ1-2,TRBV7-9,TRBD1
TGTGCCAGCAGCTTAAACCCGGCGGGGCAGACCTATAATTCACCCCTCCACTTT,CASSLNPAGQTYNSPLHF,NA,TRBJ1-6,TRBV7-6,NA
TGTGCCAGCAGCTACCGGGCCCGGGGGATGGAAAAACTGTTTTTT,CASSYRARGMEKLFF,NA,TRBJ1-4,TRBV3-1/TRBV3-2,NA
TGCGCCAGCAGGGCCGGGACAGGGAATGGCTACACCTTC,CASRAGTGNGYTF,NA,TRBJ1-2,TRBV10-2,TRBD1
TGTGCCAGCAGTTCGGACCTAGGCAGGGGACAAGAGACCCAGTACTTC,CASSSDLGRGQETQYF,NA,TRBJ2-5,TRBV27,NA
TGCGCCAGCAGCTTGGACCCCCGACAGGGGCCCGTGAATGGCTACACCTTC,CASSLDPRQGPVNGYTF,NA,TRBJ1-2,TRBV5-1,TRBD1
TGTGCCAGCAGTTTTGAGTGGAACACTGAAGCTTTCTTT,CASSFEWNTEAFF,NA,TRBJ1-1,TRBV12-3/TRBV12-4,NA
TGTGCCAGCATCCATGGGCACCCCCTACAGCCCCAGCATTTT,CASIHGHPLQPQHF,NA,TRBJ1-5,TRBV21-1,NA
TGTGCCAGCAGCGTAAGCGGCAATGAGCAGTTCTTC,CASSVSGNEQFF,NA,TRBJ2-1,TRBV7-9,NA
TGTGCCAGCAGCCCCAGCCGGACAGGGGGCAGGAATGAGCAGTTCTTC,CASSPSRTGGRNEQFF,NA,TRBJ2-1,TRBV7-2,TRBD1
TGTGCCAGCAGCTCCCCCGGGGGAGGATCCTACAATGAGCAGTTCTTC,CASSSPGGGSYNEQFF,NA,TRBJ2-1,TRBV7-9,NA
TGTGCCAGCTCACCACCGGGACAGCGAACTTATTCACCCCTCCACTTT,CASSPPGQRTYSPLHF,few,TRBJ1-6,TRBV18,TRBD1
TGTGCCAGAAGCGCGGATGACAGGGGGAACACTGAAGCTTTCTTT,CARSADDRGNTEAFF,few,TRBJ1-1,TRBV5-3,TRBD1
TGTGCCAGCAGCTCCCTTGAGGAGAATGAGCAGTTCTTC,CASSSLEENEQFF,NA,TRBJ2-1,TRBV11-3,NA
TGTGCCAGCAGCTTGGTTGCGCATTGGAACACTGAAGCTTTCTTT,CASSLVAHWNTEAFF,NA,TRBJ1-1,TRBV5-5,NA
TGCGCCAGCAGTCGAAACCGGGACAGCTACGAGCAGTACTTC,CASSRNRDSYEQYF,NA,TRBJ2-7,TRBV5-1,TRBD1
TGTGCCAGCAGCGTGACAGTGAACACTGAAGCTTTCTTT,CASSVTVNTEAFF,NA,TRBJ1-1,TRBV9,NA
TGTGCCAGCAGCGCCGGACTAGGGCTCGAGCAGTTCTTC,CASSAGLGLEQFF,NA,TRBJ2-1,TRBV12-3/TRBV12-4,TRBD2
TGTGCCAGTAGTATGGGTCGGGAGAGCAATCAGCCCCAGCATTTT,CASSMGRESNQPQHF,NA,TRBJ1-5,TRBV19,NA
TGCGCCAGCAGCTCTCAAGGGGGACAGGGGCGCCGGGAGCAGTTCTTC,CASSSQGGQGRREQFF,once,TRBJ2-1,TRBV5-1,TRBD1